This T cell receptor beta chain was captured by sequencing in a study of CD8+CD57+ T cells in acquired aplastic anemia. The CDR3 sequence is 17 residues long. The V and J ends lost 0 bases and 7 bases, in that order; junction bases with no gene match: 15. Germline V lookup: CDR1 DFQATT, CDR2 SNEGSKA (reference sequence). Patients chosen for sequencing had CD8+CD57+ cells that had expanded, as shown by flow cytometry. Genomic DNA was employed as the template in profiling TCR beta VDJ and CDR3. TCRdb fed the reads into MiXCR, producing one record per CDR3 protein. This table has almost 20,000 distinct CDR3 sequences, less than 40% appearing once. This clonotype was detected only a few times. The antigen is undetermined. Findings and caveats of the study: Controls did not differ significantly from patients in CD8+ Simpson's diversity. Sharing between patients and controls was observed for twenty-nine CD8+ CDR3 sequences. CD8+CD57+ cells in patients trailed total CD4+ and CD8+ pools in diversity.

The sample was CD8+CD57+ T cells sorted from PBMCs. As for subset: bead-enriched CD8+CD57+ effector memory T cells from SAA patients. The chain uses TRBV20-1 and TRBJ2-3, with 8 positions matching TRBD1. This TCR came from a human donor with aplastic anemia. CDR3 in amino acids: CSAREPLLGQDIYTQYF. CDR3 DNA sequence: TGCAGTGCTAGAGAACCATTACTGGGACAGGACATATATACGCAGTATTTT.